One sample yielded the 6 T cell receptor beta chains listed below, sequenced in a study of cytomegalovirus exposure and HLA in healthy donors (TCRdb year 2017). To prepare the library, the immunoSEQ multiplex PCR assay was applied. A mixture of 60 forward primers for TCR Vbeta segments and 13 reverse primers for TCR Jbeta segments was used in the multiplex PCR. TCRdb mirrors the immuneACCESS table, restricted to in-frame sequences. Some clones are absent from its copies; in checked studies, under half trace to an unresolved V gene, and the reason for the others is unknown. The sample profile shows about 160,000 clones; about 80% of them were found once. The ten largest account for around 1.5% of the sample. The sample was PBMCs. Receptor source: a man aged 40-55 years in good health and CMV-seronegative.

V and J are TRBV5-1 and TRBJ2-3; D perhaps matches TRBD2 (5 bases). The germline CDR1 and CDR2 sequences are SGHRS and YFSETQ. This CDR3 spans 16 amino acids. V was pared by 4 bases and J by 2 bases, with 17 bases between. CDR3 sequence (DNA): TGCGCCAGCAGCCTAATTCCCGGGGTCCTCACAGATACGCAGTATTTT. The encoded protein is CASSLIPGVLTDTQYF.

The chain is built from TRBV19 and TRBJ1-2; D ambiguous. The CDR3 has 15 residues. Germline V gives CDR1 LNHDA, CDR2 SQIVND (reference sequence). V gave up 5 bases and J gave up 4 bases, with 17 bases separating them. CDR3 DNA: TGTGCCAGTAGTCCCCCAGGATCCCAGGTCTATGGCTACACCTTC. This encodes CASSPPGSQVYGYTF.

CDR3 sequence reads: CASSVWGDEQFF. In DNA form, the CDR3 reads TGTGCCAGCAGCGTATGGGGGGATGAGCAGTTCTTC. This chain links TRBV9 with TRBJ2-1; D perhaps matches TRBD2 (6 bases). This CDR3 is built from 12 residues. The germline CDR1 and CDR2 sequences are SGDLS and YYNGEE. The germline V and J ends were trimmed by 1 base and 8 bases, with 7 bases remaining between them.

V and J are TRBV5-8 and TRBJ1-2, with TRBD1 matching over 7 bases. Germline values: CDR1 SGHTS, CDR2 YDEGEE. V lost 4 bases to trimming and J lost 5 bases; unmatched junction nucleotides: 8. The CDR3 runs 14 residues. The CDR3 reads CASSRRDRVYGYTF. The DNA for the CDR3 is TGTGCCAGCAGCAGAAGGGACAGAGTTTATGGCTACACCTTC.

This sequence joins TRBV4-2 and TRBJ1-1; 8 bases align to TRBD1. This CDR3 comprises 15 residues. Germline trimming cut 5 bases from V and 2 bases from J; bases unmatched to any gene: 7. The germline gives CDR1 LGHNA, CDR2 YNFKEQ. The CDR3 DNA reads as TGTGCCAGCAGCATCTTGACAGGGGCCAACACTGAAGCTTTCTTT. Protein sequence: CASSILTGANTEAFF.

This clone was seen once. This chain connects TRBV2 to TRBJ2-3, with D perhaps TRBD1 (6 bases). Trimming left V 5 bases short and J 3 bases short, with 9 bases between. The CDR3 sequence is 13 residues long. Germline-derived CDR1 and CDR2 are SNHLY and FYNNEI. This CDR3 is CASSNRETDTQYF. In DNA, the CDR3 is TGTGCCAGCAGTAACAGGGAAACAGATACGCAGTATTTT.